Listed below are T cell receptor beta chains from one sample, sequenced in a study of blood T cells in healthy people across ages. TCRdb analysed the 5' RACE reads with MiXCR anew, one entry per CDR3 protein. The data hold approximately 800,000 distinct CDR3 sequences, with roughly three fifths observed a single time. The sequenced sample consisted of blood. These receptors came from a man aged 35 to 55 in good health. Each CDR3 is given with its conserved first and last residue. The D gene is left open where the match is weak. Rows give clone size only sometimes, using once, few, many, or a class for an expanded clone.

D: TRBD2; J: TRBJ2-3; V: TRBV10-3; size: .; CDR3: CAISLSGGPTSTGTQYF; DNA: TGTGCCATCAGCCTTAGCGGGGGGCCTACTAGCACAGGTACGCAGTATTTT
D: TRBD2; J: TRBJ2-3; V: TRBV29-1; size: few; CDR3: CSVGGLAGIYTDTQYF; DNA: TGCAGCGTTGGGGGACTAGCGGGGATTTACACAGATACGCAGTATTTT
D: .; J: TRBJ2-1; V: TRBV27; size: .; CDR3: CASSSIPLRQFYNEQFF; DNA: TGTGCCAGTTCTTCCATCCCCTTAAGACAGTTTTACAATGAGCAGTTCTTC
D: .; J: TRBJ2-5; V: TRBV6-1; size: .; CDR3: CASSQTSRETQYF; DNA: TGTGCCAGCTCACAGACTAGTCGAGAGACCCAGTACTTC
D: .; J: TRBJ1-1; V: TRBV5-1; size: .; CDR3: CASSWGTSSEAFF; DNA: TGCGCCAGCAGCTGGGGGACCTCGTCTGAAGCTTTCTTT
D: .; J: TRBJ2-7; V: TRBV29-1; size: many; CDR3: CSVVTGYEQYF; DNA: TGCAGCGTTGTTACGGGCTACGAGCAGTACTTC
D: TRBD1; J: TRBJ1-1; V: TRBV5-1; size: .; CDR3: CASSEGAGTEAFF; DNA: TGCGCCAGCAGCGAGGGGGCTGGGACTGAAGCTTTCTTT
D: .; J: TRBJ1-1; V: TRBV9; size: once; CDR3: CASSVDPGVNTEAFF; DNA: TGTGCCAGCAGCGTGGACCCCGGGGTGAACACTGAAGCTTTCTTT
D: TRBD1; J: TRBJ2-3; V: TRBV5-1; size: few; CDR3: CASSLRTGGSTDTQYF; DNA: TGCGCCAGCAGCCTACGGACAGGGGGCAGCACAGATACGCAGTATTTT
D: .; J: TRBJ1-2; V: TRBV9; size: .; CDR3: CASEQNRYGYTF; DNA: TGTGCCAGCGAACAGAACCGGTATGGCTACACCTTC
D: .; J: TRBJ2-2; V: TRBV7-2; size: .; CDR3: CASSRPKVNMSTGELFF; DNA: TGTGCCAGCAGCCGCCCGAAAGTTAATATGAGCACCGGGGAGCTGTTTTTT
D: .; J: TRBJ1-2; V: TRBV12-3/TRBV12-4; size: .; CDR3: CASSLYGTGNYGYTF; DNA: TGTGCCAGCAGTTTATACGGTACAGGAAACTATGGCTACACCTTC
D: TRBD2; J: TRBJ2-5; V: TRBV12-5; size: .; CDR3: CASGLPVSGRETQYF; DNA: TGTGCTAGTGGCCTCCCGGTTAGCGGGAGGGAGACCCAGTACTTC
D: TRBD2; J: TRBJ2-7; V: TRBV11-3; size: few; CDR3: CASSRASGYEQYF; DNA: TGTGCCAGCAGCCGGGCTAGCGGCTACGAGCAGTACTTC
D: .; J: TRBJ2-5; V: TRBV29-1; size: few; CDR3: CSVDWQGEETQYF; DNA: TGCAGCGTTGATTGGCAGGGTGAAGAGACCCAGTACTTC
D: .; J: TRBJ2-3; V: TRBV12-3/TRBV12-4; size: .; CDR3: CVSSFGGAGDTQYF; DNA: TGTGTCAGTAGTTTTGGGGGGGCCGGAGATACGCAGTATTTT
D: .; J: TRBJ2-7; V: TRBV6-5; size: .; CDR3: CASREGQYNEQYF; DNA: TGTGCCAGCCGAGAGGGTCAGTACAATGAGCAGTACTTC
D: TRBD2; J: TRBJ2-7; V: TRBV28; size: once; CDR3: CASSSATSGSSYEQYF; DNA: TGTGCCAGCAGTTCTGCTACTAGCGGGAGCTCCTACGAGCAGTACTTC
D: TRBD1; J: TRBJ2-2; V: TRBV6-2/TRBV6-3; size: .; CDR3: CASRERDSPNTGELFF; DNA: TGTGCCAGCAGGGAACGGGACAGCCCGAACACCGGGGAGCTGTTTTTT
D: TRBD1; J: TRBJ2-6; V: TRBV24-1; size: .; CDR3: CATSDPRLRDRDSGANVLTF; DNA: TGTGCCACCAGTGACCCCCGCCTCCGGGACAGAGACTCTGGGGCCAACGTCCTGACTTTC
D: .; J: TRBJ2-2; V: TRBV12-3/TRBV12-4; size: .; CDR3: CASSVPGPITGELFF; DNA: TGTGCCAGCAGTGTCCCGGGACCCATAACCGGGGAGCTGTTTTTT
D: .; J: TRBJ1-2; V: TRBV28; size: .; CDR3: CASSLMGTNYGYTF; DNA: TGTGCCAGCAGTTTGATGGGGACTAACTATGGCTACACCTTC
D: TRBD2; J: TRBJ2-1; V: TRBV7-2; size: .; CDR3: CASSPGTSGRRDEQFF; DNA: TGTGCCAGCAGCCCCGGGACTAGCGGGAGACGTGATGAGCAGTTCTTC
D: .; J: TRBJ1-5; V: TRBV5-1; size: .; CDR3: CASSLDGAGNQPQHF; DNA: TGCGCCAGCAGCTTGGACGGAGCGGGCAATCAGCCCCAGCATTTT
D: .; J: TRBJ2-7; V: TRBV2; size: .; CDR3: CASSGRIVVEQYF; DNA: TGTGCCAGCAGTGGGCGAATTGTGGTTGAGCAGTACTTC
D: .; J: TRBJ1-2; V: TRBV9; size: many; CDR3: CASSVALGVYGYTF; DNA: TGTGCCAGCAGCGTAGCATTAGGGGTCTATGGCTACACCTTC
D: .; J: TRBJ1-1; V: TRBV7-2; size: .; CDR3: CASSSPDRNTEAFF; DNA: TGTGCCAGCAGCTCCCCTGACCGGAACACTGAAGCTTTCTTT
D: .; J: TRBJ2-1; V: TRBV29-1; size: .; CDR3: CSVQEAYGYNEQFF; DNA: TGCAGCGTTCAGGAAGCGTATGGCTACAATGAGCAGTTCTTC
D: .; J: TRBJ2-3; V: TRBV11-2; size: few; CDR3: CASSLESLGGLYTDTQYF; DNA: TGTGCCAGCAGCTTAGAGAGCCTCGGGGGACTTTACACAGATACGCAGTATTTT
D: TRBD2; J: TRBJ2-1; V: TRBV27; size: .; CDR3: CASSSTSGRAGFNEQFF; DNA: TGTGCCAGCAGTTCGACTAGCGGGAGGGCCGGGTTCAATGAGCAGTTCTTC
D: .; J: TRBJ1-4; V: TRBV2; size: .; CDR3: CASSRDSNEKLFF; DNA: TGTGCCAGTTCCCGGGACTCTAATGAAAAACTGTTTTTT
D: .; J: TRBJ2-3; V: TRBV29-1; size: few; CDR3: CSSGRSTDTQYF; DNA: TGCAGCTCCGGAAGAAGCACAGATACGCAGTATTTT
D: .; J: TRBJ2-7; V: TRBV7-2; size: few; CDR3: CASSLATGIGYEQYF; DNA: TGTGCCAGCAGCTTAGCGACAGGAATAGGCTACGAGCAGTACTTC
D: .; J: TRBJ2-5; V: TRBV6-2/TRBV6-3; size: .; CDR3: CASSYSFGAKETQYF; DNA: TGTGCCAGCAGTTACTCGTTCGGGGCTAAAGAGACCCAGTACTTC
D: .; J: TRBJ2-1; V: TRBV9; size: .; CDR3: CASSVEGLGNNEQFF; DNA: TGTGCCAGCAGCGTAGAGGGATTAGGGAACAATGAGCAGTTCTTC
D: .; J: TRBJ1-5; V: TRBV20-1; size: .; CDR3: CSAFYRTQHF; DNA: TGCAGTGCCTTCTACCGAACCCAGCATTTT
D: .; J: TRBJ2-7; V: TRBV7-2; size: .; CDR3: CASSSLGKDEQYF; DNA: TGTGCCAGCAGCTCATTAGGGAAGGACGAGCAGTACTTC
D: .; J: TRBJ2-3; V: TRBV4-3; size: few; CDR3: CASSRSRTDTQYF; DNA: TGCGCCAGCAGCCGTTCCCGCACAGATACGCAGTATTTT
D: .; J: TRBJ2-7; V: TRBV7-9; size: .; CDR3: CASSLGNPYEQYF; DNA: TGTGCCAGCAGCTTAGGGAATCCCTACGAGCAGTACTTC
D: TRBD2; J: TRBJ2-5; V: TRBV12-5; size: .; CDR3: CASGLGTSGTETQYF; DNA: TGTGCTAGTGGCCTTGGGACTAGCGGGACAGAGACCCAGTACTTC
D: .; J: TRBJ2-1; V: TRBV6-2/TRBV6-3; size: .; CDR3: CASHTSSYNEQFF; DNA: TGTGCCAGCCACACGAGCTCCTACAATGAGCAGTTCTTC
D: TRBD2; J: TRBJ2-7; V: TRBV10-3; size: .; CDR3: CAIREGLAREQYF; DNA: TGTGCCATCAGGGAGGGACTAGCCCGCGAGCAGTACTTC
D: TRBD1; J: TRBJ1-4; V: TRBV5-1; size: .; CDR3: CASSFGQDGEKLFF; DNA: TGCGCCAGCAGCTTCGGACAGGACGGAGAAAAACTGTTTTTT
D: .; J: TRBJ2-7; V: TRBV20-1; size: few; CDR3: CSARVGLRNEQYF; DNA: TGCAGTGCTAGAGTTGGTCTCCGCAACGAGCAGTACTTC
D: TRBD2; J: TRBJ2-7; V: TRBV5-1; size: .; CDR3: CASSWTSGRKGGEQYF; DNA: TGCGCCAGCAGCTGGACTAGCGGGAGAAAGGGGGGAGAGCAGTACTTC
D: TRBD1; J: TRBJ2-3; V: TRBV15; size: .; CDR3: CATSRRTGWTDTQYF; DNA: TGTGCCACCAGCAGGCGGACAGGGTGGACAGATACGCAGTATTTT
D: .; J: TRBJ2-1; V: TRBV9; size: .; CDR3: CASSGKGVYNEQFF; DNA: TGTGCCAGCAGCGGTAAAGGTGTCTACAATGAGCAGTTCTTC
D: .; J: TRBJ2-5; V: TRBV5-1; size: .; CDR3: CASSLTMGGETQYF; DNA: TGCGCCAGCAGCTTAACGATGGGAGGAGAGACCCAGTACTTC
D: TRBD1; J: TRBJ1-1; V: TRBV5-1; size: .; CDR3: CASSWGTEMNTEAFF; DNA: TGCGCCAGCAGCTGGGGGACAGAGATGAACACTGAAGCTTTCTTT
D: TRBD2; J: TRBJ2-3; V: TRBV7-2; size: .; CDR3: CASSRTGTSGGKMADTQYF; DNA: TGTGCCAGCAGCCGTACCGGGACTAGCGGGGGGAAAATGGCAGATACGCAGTATTTT
D: .; J: TRBJ1-6; V: TRBV5-6; size: .; CDR3: CASSGNGSPLHF; DNA: TGTGCCAGCAGCGGAAACGGGTCACCCCTCCACTTT
D: .; J: TRBJ2-3; V: TRBV20-1; size: .; CDR3: CSASPRLRTDTQYF; DNA: TGCAGTGCTAGCCCCCGCCTTCGCACAGATACGCAGTATTTT
D: .; J: TRBJ1-1; V: TRBV5-5; size: .; CDR3: CASSSGQSDTEAFF; DNA: TGTGCCAGCAGCTCAGGACAGAGTGACACTGAAGCTTTCTTT
D: .; J: TRBJ2-7; V: TRBV18; size: .; CDR3: CASSPRQAQFYEQYF; DNA: TGTGCCAGCTCACCCAGACAGGCCCAATTCTACGAGCAGTACTTC